Included here is one TCR beta chain sequence, with context. Antigen specificity is unknown. This record comes from a study of OX40 agonist ivuxolimab in advanced cancers. This CDR3 spans 15 amino acids. V lost 1 base, J lost 2 bases, and 8 bases lay in between. Germline V gene lookup returns CDR1 KGHSH and CDR2 LQKENI. General study results and limits: There were also nonresponders showing low normalized T-cell clonal expansion.

TCRdb's table, derived via immunoSEQ multiplex PCR, lists solely in-frame clones and lacks some. The sample consists of about 71,000 clones, roughly 84% of them appearing once. The rearrangement uses TRBV18 and TRBJ1-4, with D tentatively TRBD1 (5 bases). The sample consisted of CD4+ or CD8+ T cells sorted from blood, taken in a trial of the OX40 agonist ivuxolimab. The receptor's source is an adult with an advanced solid tumor such as melanoma, head and neck, liver or kidney cancer. The CDR3 region is CASSPQGSTNEKLFF. CDR3 nucleotides: TGTGCCAGCTCACCACAGGGGTCGACTAATGAAAAACTGTTTTTT.